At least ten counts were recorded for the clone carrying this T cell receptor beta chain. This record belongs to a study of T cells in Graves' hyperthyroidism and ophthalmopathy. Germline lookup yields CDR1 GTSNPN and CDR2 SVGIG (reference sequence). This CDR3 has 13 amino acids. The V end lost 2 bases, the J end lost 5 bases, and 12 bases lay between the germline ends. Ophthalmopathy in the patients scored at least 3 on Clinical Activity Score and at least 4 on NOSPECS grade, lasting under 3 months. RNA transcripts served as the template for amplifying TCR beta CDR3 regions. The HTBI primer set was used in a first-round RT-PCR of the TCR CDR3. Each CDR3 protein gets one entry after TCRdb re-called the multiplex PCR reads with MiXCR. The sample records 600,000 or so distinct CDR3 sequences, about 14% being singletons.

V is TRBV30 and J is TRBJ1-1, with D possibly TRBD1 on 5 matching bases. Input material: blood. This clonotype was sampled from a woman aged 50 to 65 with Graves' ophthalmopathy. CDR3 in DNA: TGTGCCTGGAGTAACCTGGGGGGGACTGAAGCTTTCTTT. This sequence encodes CAWSNLGGTEAFF.